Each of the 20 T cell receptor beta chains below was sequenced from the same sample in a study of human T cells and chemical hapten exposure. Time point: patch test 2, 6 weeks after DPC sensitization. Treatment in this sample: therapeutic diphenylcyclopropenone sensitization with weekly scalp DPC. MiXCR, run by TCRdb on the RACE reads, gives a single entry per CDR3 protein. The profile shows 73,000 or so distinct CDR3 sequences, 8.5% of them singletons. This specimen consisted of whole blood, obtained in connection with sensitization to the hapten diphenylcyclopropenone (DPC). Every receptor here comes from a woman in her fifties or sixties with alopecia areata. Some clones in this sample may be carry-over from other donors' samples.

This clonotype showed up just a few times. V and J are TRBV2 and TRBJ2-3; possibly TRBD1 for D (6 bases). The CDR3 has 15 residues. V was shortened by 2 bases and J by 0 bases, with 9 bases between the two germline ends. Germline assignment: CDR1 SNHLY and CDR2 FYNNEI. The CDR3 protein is CASSETGSSTDTQYF. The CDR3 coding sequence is TGTGCCAGCAGTGAAACAGGGAGTAGCACAGATACGCAGTATTTT.

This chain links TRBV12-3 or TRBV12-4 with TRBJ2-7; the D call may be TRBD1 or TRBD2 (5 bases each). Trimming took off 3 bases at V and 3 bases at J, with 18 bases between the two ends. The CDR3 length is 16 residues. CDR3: CASSFTLGPDFYEQYF. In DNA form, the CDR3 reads TGTGCCAGCAGTTTTACACTGGGACCGGATTTCTACGAGCAGTACTTC.

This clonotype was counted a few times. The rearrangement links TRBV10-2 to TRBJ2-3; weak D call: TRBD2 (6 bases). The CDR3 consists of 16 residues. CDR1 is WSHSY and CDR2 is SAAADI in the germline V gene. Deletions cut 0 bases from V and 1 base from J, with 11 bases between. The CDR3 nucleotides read TGCGCCAGCAGTGAGTCCGTGCGGGGTCGCACAGATACGCAGTATTTT. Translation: CASSESVRGRTDTQYF.

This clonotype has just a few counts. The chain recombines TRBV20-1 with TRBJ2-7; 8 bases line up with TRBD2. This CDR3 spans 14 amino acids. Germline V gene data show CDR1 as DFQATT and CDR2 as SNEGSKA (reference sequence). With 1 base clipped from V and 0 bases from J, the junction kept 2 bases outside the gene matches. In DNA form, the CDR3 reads TGCAGTGCTAGAGGGAGCGGGGGCTCCTACGAGCAGTACTTC. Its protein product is CSARGSGGSYEQYF.

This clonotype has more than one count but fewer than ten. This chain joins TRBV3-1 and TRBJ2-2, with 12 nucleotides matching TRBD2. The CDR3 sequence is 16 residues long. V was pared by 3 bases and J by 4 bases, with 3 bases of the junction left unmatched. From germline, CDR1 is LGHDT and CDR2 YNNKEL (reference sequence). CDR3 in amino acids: CASSQTSGRFTGELFF. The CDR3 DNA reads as TGTGCCAGCAGCCAGACTAGCGGGAGATTCACCGGGGAGCTGTTTTTT.

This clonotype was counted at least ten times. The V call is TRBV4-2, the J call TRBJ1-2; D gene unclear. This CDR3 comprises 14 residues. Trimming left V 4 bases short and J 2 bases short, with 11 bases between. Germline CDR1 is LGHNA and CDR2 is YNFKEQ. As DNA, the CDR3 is TGTGCCAGCAGCCCCTTGGAGGGCAACTATGGCTACACCTTC. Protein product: CASSPLEGNYGYTF.

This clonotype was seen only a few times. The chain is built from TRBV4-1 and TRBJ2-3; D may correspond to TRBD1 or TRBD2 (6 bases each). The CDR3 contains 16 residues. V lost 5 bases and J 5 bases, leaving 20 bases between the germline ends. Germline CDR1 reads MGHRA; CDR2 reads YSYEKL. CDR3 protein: CASSFETGGRVDTQYF. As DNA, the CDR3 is TGCGCCAGCAGCTTCGAGACCGGGGGCCGCGTAGATACGCAGTATTTT.

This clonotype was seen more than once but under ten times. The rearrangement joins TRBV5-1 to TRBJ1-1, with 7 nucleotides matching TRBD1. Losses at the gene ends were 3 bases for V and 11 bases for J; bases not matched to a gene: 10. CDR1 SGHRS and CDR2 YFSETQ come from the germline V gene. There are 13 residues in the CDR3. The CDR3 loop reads CASSSQDRADAFF. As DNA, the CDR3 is TGCGCCAGCAGCTCCCAAGACAGGGCGGATGCTTTCTTT.

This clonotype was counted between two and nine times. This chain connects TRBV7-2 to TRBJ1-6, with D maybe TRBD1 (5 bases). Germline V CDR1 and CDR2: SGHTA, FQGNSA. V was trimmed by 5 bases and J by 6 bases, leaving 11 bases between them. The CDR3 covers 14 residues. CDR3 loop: CASSAGLGNSPLHF. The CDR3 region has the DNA TGTGCCAGCAGCGCGGGACTGGGTAATTCACCCCTCCACTTT.

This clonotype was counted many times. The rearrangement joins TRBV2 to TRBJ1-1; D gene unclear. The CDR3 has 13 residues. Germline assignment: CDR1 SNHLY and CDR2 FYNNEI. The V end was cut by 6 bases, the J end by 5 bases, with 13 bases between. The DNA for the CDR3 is TGTGCCAGCAGGGGGTCCCGTGGGACTGAAGCTTTCTTT. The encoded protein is CASRGSRGTEAFF.

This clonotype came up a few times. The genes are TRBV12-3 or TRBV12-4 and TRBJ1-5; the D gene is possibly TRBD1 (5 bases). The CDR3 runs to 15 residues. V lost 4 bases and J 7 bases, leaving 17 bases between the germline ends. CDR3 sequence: CASSSSGGSWQPQHF. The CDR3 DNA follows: TGTGCCAGCAGTTCCTCGGGGGGGAGTTGGCAGCCCCAGCATTTT.

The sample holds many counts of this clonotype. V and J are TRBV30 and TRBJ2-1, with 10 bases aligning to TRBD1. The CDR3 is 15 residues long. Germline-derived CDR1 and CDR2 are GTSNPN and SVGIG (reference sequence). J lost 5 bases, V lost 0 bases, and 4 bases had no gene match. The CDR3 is CAWSVGQGNNNEQFF. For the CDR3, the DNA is TGTGCCTGGAGTGTGGGACAGGGGAACAACAATGAGCAGTTCTTC.

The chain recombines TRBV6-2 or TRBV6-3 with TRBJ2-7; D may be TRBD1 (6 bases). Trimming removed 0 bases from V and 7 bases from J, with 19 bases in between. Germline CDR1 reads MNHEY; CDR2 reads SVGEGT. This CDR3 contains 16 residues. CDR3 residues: CASSYSGAIRVWEQYF. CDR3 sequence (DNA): TGTGCCAGCAGTTACTCGGGGGCGATCCGAGTCTGGGAGCAGTACTTC.

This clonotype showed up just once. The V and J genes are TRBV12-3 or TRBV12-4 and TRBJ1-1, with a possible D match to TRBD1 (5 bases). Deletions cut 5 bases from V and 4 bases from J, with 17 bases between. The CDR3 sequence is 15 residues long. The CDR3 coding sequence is TGTGCCAGCAGTCCTGAACAGGCGAGGATCACTGAAGCTTTCTTT. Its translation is CASSPEQARITEAFF.

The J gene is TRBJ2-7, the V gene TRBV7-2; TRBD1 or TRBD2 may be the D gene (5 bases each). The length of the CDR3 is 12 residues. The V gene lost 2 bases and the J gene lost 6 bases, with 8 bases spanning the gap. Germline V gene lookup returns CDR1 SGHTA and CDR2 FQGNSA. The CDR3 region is CASSLFGGEQYF. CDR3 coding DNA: TGTGCCAGCAGCTTATTTGGGGGCGAGCAGTACTTC.

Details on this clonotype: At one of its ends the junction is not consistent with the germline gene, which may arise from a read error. CDR3 sequence reads: CATSPDRGDRKPFF. The DNA of the CDR3 is TGTGCCACCAGCCCGGACAGGGGAGATAGAAAACCGTTTTTT. This chain connects TRBV15 to TRBJ1-4, with 9 bases fitting TRBD1. Germline V CDR1 and CDR2: LNHNV, YYDKDF (reference sequence). This CDR3 contains 14 residues.

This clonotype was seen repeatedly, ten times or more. The CDR3: CASSYSEQGGTEAFF. CDR3 nucleotides: TGTGCCAGCAGTTACTCTGAACAGGGGGGCACTGAAGCTTTCTTT. J is TRBJ1-1 and V is TRBV6-5; 8 bases are shared with TRBD1. Germline CDR1 is MNHEY and CDR2 is SVGAGI. Trimming took 0 bases from V and 4 from J; bases not matched to a gene: 4. CDR3 size: 15 residues.

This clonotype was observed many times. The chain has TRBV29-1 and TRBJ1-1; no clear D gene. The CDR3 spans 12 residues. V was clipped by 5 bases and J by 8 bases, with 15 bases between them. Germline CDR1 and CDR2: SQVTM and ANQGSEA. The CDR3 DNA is TGCAGCGTTCCGGGTCCCACAGCAGAAGCTTTCTTT. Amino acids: CSVPGPTAEAFF.

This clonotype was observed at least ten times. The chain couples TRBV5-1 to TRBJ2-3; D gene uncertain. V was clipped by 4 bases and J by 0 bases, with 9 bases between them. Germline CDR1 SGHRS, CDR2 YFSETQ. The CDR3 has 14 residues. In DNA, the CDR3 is TGCGCCAGCAGCCTGACGGCAAGCACAGATACGCAGTATTTT. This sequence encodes CASSLTASTDTQYF.

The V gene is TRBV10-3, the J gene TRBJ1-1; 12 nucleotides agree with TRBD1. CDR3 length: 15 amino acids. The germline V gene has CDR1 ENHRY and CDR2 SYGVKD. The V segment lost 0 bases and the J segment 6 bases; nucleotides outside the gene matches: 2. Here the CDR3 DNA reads TGTGCCATCAGTGAGTCGGGACAGGGGGCAGCTGAAGCTTTCTTT. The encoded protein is CAISESGQGAAEAFF.